Below, 26 T cell receptor beta chains from the same sample are listed, as sequenced in a study of blood T cells in healthy people across ages (dated by TCRdb to the mid-2010s). The library was prepared using 5' RACE. TCRdb shows the sequencer as Illumina HiSeq 2500. The second PCR ran for about 7 to 11 cycles and used a J-beta primer mix along with a sample-barcoded 5' primer. TCRdb itself trimmed the public reads at Q25 with fastp, ran MiXCR and retained productive beta chains. CDR3 protein sequences are deduplicated, and each keeps its most common genes and DNA. Recorded for this sample are 600,000 or so distinct CDR3 sequences; around a fifth of them occurred a single time. Jointly, the top ten make up about 3.6% of the sample. Sample: blood. The receptors stem from a man in his 70s in good health.

To note about this clonotype: This clone may be a read error of a much larger clone one base away. The DNA for the CDR3 is TGTGCCAGCAGTGCTCGACAGGGGGCGAGCGGGGAGCTGTTTTTT. Protein sequence: CASSARQGASGELFF. The gene calls are TRBV6-6 and TRBJ2-2; 10 bases are a match to TRBD1. J lost 7 bases, V lost 5 bases, and 7 bases had no gene match. Germline V gene lookup returns CDR1 MNHNY and CDR2 SVGAGI (reference sequence). The CDR3 is 15 residues long.

The chain uses TRBV5-6 and TRBJ1-2; D uncertain. With 0 bases removed from V and 3 bases from J, the gap between germline ends came to 12 bases. Germline values: CDR1 SGHDT, CDR2 YYEEEE. This CDR3 contains 15 residues. The CDR3 sequence is CASSLDRLPDYGYTF. The CDR3 nucleotides read TGTGCCAGCAGCTTGGACCGGTTGCCAGACTATGGCTACACCTTC. Full variable domain (outside the CDR3, taken from reference TRBV5-6 and TRBJ1-2): DAGVTQSPTHLIKTRGQQVTLRCSPKSGHDTVSWYQQALGQGPQFIFQYYEEEERQRGNFPDRFSGHQFPNYSSELNVNALLLGDSALYLCASSLDRLPDYGYTFGSGTRLTVV.

This clonotype was seen repeatedly, ten times or more. As DNA, the CDR3 is TGTGCCAGCAGCCAATTGGGGGGGAGCTCCTACAATGAGCAGTTCTTC. Protein: CASSQLGGSSYNEQFF. J is TRBJ2-1 and V is TRBV14; 7 nucleotides align to TRBD2. V lost 2 bases, J lost 0 bases, and 4 bases stayed unmatched. This CDR3 comprises 16 residues. Germline CDR1 SGHDN, CDR2 FVKESK.

The V call is TRBV6-1, the J call TRBJ2-7; D gene ambiguous. CDR1 is MNHNS and CDR2 is SASEGT in the germline V gene. The CDR3 is 14 amino acids. The V gene lost 1 base and the J gene lost 3 bases, with 10 bases spanning the gap. DNA of the CDR3: TGTGCCAGCAGTGAAGATCGCCTAATCTACGAGCAGTACTTC. Translated: CASSEDRLIYEQYF.

A few counts support this clonotype. The chain combines TRBV6-2 or TRBV6-3 with TRBJ2-7; D is possibly TRBD1 (5 bases). The length of the CDR3 is 14 residues. Trimming pared 2 bases from V and 1 base from J, leaving 9 bases between. Germline V CDR1 and CDR2: MNHEY, SVGEGT. This chain's CDR3 is CASSYADSSYEQYF. DNA of the CDR3: TGTGCCAGCAGTTACGCAGACAGTTCCTACGAGCAGTACTTC.

This clonotype was observed once. The V and J genes are TRBV6-5 and TRBJ2-1; tentatively, D is TRBD2 (5 bases). The CDR3 loop spans 16 amino acids. V lost 2 bases, J lost 7 bases, and 18 bases lay in between. Germline V gene lookup returns CDR1 MNHEY and CDR2 SVGAGI. CDR3 amino acids: CASSYDFNGIGNEQFF. CDR3 sequence (DNA): TGTGCCAGCAGTTACGATTTTAACGGGATCGGTAATGAGCAGTTCTTC.

The chain couples TRBV28 to TRBJ2-3, with D unclear. Trimming pared 5 bases from V and 8 bases from J, leaving 23 bases between. The CDR3 loop spans 16 amino acids. The V gene's germline CDR1 is MDHEN and CDR2 SYDVKM. This CDR3 reads CASSPTLFPARATQYF. The CDR3 nucleotides are TGTGCCAGCAGTCCAACCCTATTTCCGGCACGGGCTACGCAGTATTTT.

This clonotype has more than one count but fewer than ten. This chain uses TRBV20-1 with TRBJ2-5, with 10 bases fitting TRBD1. Looked up from germline, CDR1 is DFQATT and CDR2 is SNEGSKA (reference sequence). The CDR3 extends over 14 amino acids. Unmatched junction bases numbered 6, after V lost 3 bases and J lost 5 bases. CDR3 amino acids: CSASGTGVWETQYF. In DNA form, the CDR3 reads TGCAGTGCTAGCGGGACAGGGGTTTGGGAGACCCAGTACTTC.

This clonotype turned up a few times. The chain's CDR3 is CASRARGRGSPSNEQFF. DNA of the CDR3: TGTGCCAGCAGGGCTCGCGGCAGGGGGTCCCCCAGCAATGAGCAGTTCTTC. V and J are TRBV2 and TRBJ2-5, with 7 bases that match TRBD1. The DNA matches TRBJ2-1 better at its end, which makes the J call doubtful. This CDR3 is 17 amino acids long. In germline, CDR1 is SNHLY, CDR2 FYNNEI.

This clonotype was detected only a few times. The V and J genes are TRBV12-3 or TRBV12-4 and TRBJ2-1; TRBD2 matches at 10 bases. This CDR3 has 15 residues. The trim removed 2 bases at V and 6 bases at J, leaving 4 bases unmatched. The CDR3 DNA reads TGTGCCAGCAGTTTATCTAGCGGGAGATTCAATGAGCAGTTCTTC. Protein: CASSLSSGRFNEQFF.

The rearrangement joins TRBV25-1 to TRBJ1-4; 8 nucleotides line up with TRBD1. CDR3 length equals 15 residues. CDR1 is MGHDK, CDR2 SYGVNS, per germline. Trimming took 5 bases from V and 7 from J; bases not matched to a gene: 9. This CDR3 is CASSIRTGRFEKLFF. CDR3 coding DNA: TGTGCCAGCAGTATCCGGACAGGGCGCTTTGAAAAACTGTTTTTT.

The gene calls are TRBV20-1 and TRBJ2-3; the match to TRBD2 covers 12 bases. Germline lookup yields CDR1 DFQATT and CDR2 SNEGSKA (reference sequence). With V trimmed by 4 bases and J by 4 bases, 6 bases remained unmatched. This CDR3 has 15 residues. This CDR3 is CSATSTSGRSDTQYF. For the CDR3, the DNA is TGCAGTGCTACTTCGACTAGCGGGAGATCAGATACGCAGTATTTT.

The rearrangement links TRBV29-1 to TRBJ2-5; the D gene could be TRBD1 or TRBD2 (5 bases each). Germline CDR1 is SQVTM and CDR2 is ANQGSEA. The CDR3 runs 13 residues. Trimming took 0 bases from V and 4 from J, leaving 9 bases between them. This CDR3 is CSVEEPGRETQYF. The CDR3 DNA follows: TGCAGCGTTGAAGAGCCAGGGAGAGAGACCCAGTACTTC.

The V gene is TRBV7-9, the J gene TRBJ2-1; 7 nucleotides agree with TRBD2. Per germline, CDR1 SEHNR and CDR2 FQNEAQ (reference sequence). The CDR3 covers 14 residues. V lost 5 bases and J lost 4; bases outside the gene matches: 5. The CDR3 protein is CASSPWTSYNEQFF. The CDR3 DNA reads as TGTGCCAGCAGCCCTTGGACTAGTTACAATGAGCAGTTCTTC.

The chain is built from TRBV3-1 and TRBJ2-7; TRBD2 aligns across 10 bases. This CDR3 contains 16 residues. J lost 4 bases, V lost 0 bases, and 6 bases had no gene match. CDR1 and CDR2 from the germline V gene are LGHDT and YNNKEL (reference sequence). CDR3 in DNA: TGTGCCAGCAGCCAAGAAGTACTAGCGGGGATTTACGAGCAGTACTTC. Its protein is CASSQEVLAGIYEQYF.

The rearrangement joins TRBV5-1 to TRBJ1-2; 10 nucleotides align to TRBD1. V was clipped by 0 bases and J by 0 bases; unmatched bases: 2. The germline V gene has CDR1 SGHRS and CDR2 YFSETQ. The CDR3 is made up of 16 amino acids. CDR3 amino acids: CASSLVGQGANYGYTF. The CDR3 DNA is TGCGCCAGCAGCTTGGTTGGACAGGGGGCTAACTATGGCTACACCTTC.

This clonotype was seen more than once but under ten times. A read error is possible here, since a much larger clone lies one base away. The chain uses TRBV7-9 and TRBJ1-1; no firm D call. The CDR3 runs to 14 residues. The germline V gene encodes CDR1 SEHNR and CDR2 FQNEAQ (reference sequence). CDR3 amino acids: CSSSLEQLNTEAFF. DNA of the CDR3: TGTTCCAGCAGCTTAGAACAGCTGAACACTGAAGCTTTCTTT.

CDR3 nucleotide sequence: TGTGCCAGCAGCTTAGAGGGGATAGCCAAAAACATTCAGTACTTC. Protein product: CASSLEGIAKNIQYF. V gene TRBV7-8 combines with J gene TRBJ2-4, with D possibly being TRBD1 (5 bases). Germline CDR1 SGHVS, CDR2 FQNEAQ. The CDR3 extends over 15 amino acids. Trimming pared 1 base from V and 0 bases from J, leaving 7 bases between.

This clonotype was seen at least ten times. The gene calls are TRBV28 and TRBJ2-1; D is ambiguous. The CDR3 loop spans 16 amino acids. The germline V and J ends were trimmed by 4 bases and 0 bases, with 13 bases remaining between them. Germline V gene lookup returns CDR1 MDHEN and CDR2 SYDVKM. CDR3: CASSSLIMSSYNEQFF. CDR3 bases: TGTGCCAGCAGTTCCCTCATAATGAGCTCCTACAATGAGCAGTTCTTC.

The genes are TRBV15 and TRBJ2-5; D remains unclear. Gene TRBJ2-1 matches the end of the DNA better, so the J call may be wrong. There are 14 residues in the CDR3. Germline CDR1 LNHNV, CDR2 YYDKDF (reference sequence). For the CDR3, the DNA is TGTGCCACCAGCAGAGATCCCCTCTACAATGAGCAGTTCTTC. Translated, it gives CATSRDPLYNEQFF.

The table lists this clonotype with many counts. The chain joins TRBV20-1 to TRBJ2-5, with 9 positions matching TRBD2. CDR3 length: 14 amino acids. Germline V gene sequence: CDR1 DFQATT, CDR2 SNEGSKA (reference sequence). The trim removed 7 bases at V and 2 bases at J, leaving 8 bases unmatched. DNA for the CDR3: TGCAGTGTTACCGTCCTAGCGGGACAAGAGACCCAGTACTTC. Its protein is CSVTVLAGQETQYF.

This clonotype has just a few counts. The chain is built from TRBV19 and TRBJ1-5; D is possibly TRBD1 (6 bases). The CDR3 is 14 residues long. Germline V gives CDR1 LNHDA, CDR2 SQIVND (reference sequence). V was trimmed by 2 bases and J by 5 bases, leaving 10 bases between them. CDR3 protein: CASSIPPGDQPQHF. The CDR3 bases are TGTGCCAGTAGTATACCGCCAGGGGATCAGCCCCAGCATTTT.

This clonotype has only a few counts. The junction differs from germline at one of its ends, possibly a read error. The chain is built from TRBV20-1 and TRBJ1-5; 10 bases map to TRBD1. The CDR3 extends over 14 amino acids. Germline CDR1 DFQATT, CDR2 SNEGSKA (reference sequence). DNA of the CDR3: TGCAGTGCCAGAGACAGGGGGCTCGATCAGCCCCAGCATTTT. This translates into CSARDRGLDQPQHF.

The table lists this clonotype with a few counts. This chain links TRBV2 with TRBJ2-2, with TRBD1 matching 7 bases. The CDR3 contains 16 residues. With 4 bases clipped from V and 6 bases from J, the junction kept 11 bases outside the gene matches. CDR1 is SNHLY and CDR2 is FYNNEI in the germline V gene. The CDR3 DNA sequence: TGTGCCAGCAGTGTCGAGGGGGCCATTCCCGCCGGGGAGCTGTTTTTT. It encodes CASSVEGAIPAGELFF.

This clonotype has just a few counts. The chain carries TRBV3-1 and TRBJ2-5; 8 bases fit TRBD1. V was clipped by 6 bases and J by 0 bases; unmatched bases: 9. The CDR3 runs 16 residues. Germline lookup yields CDR1 LGHDT and CDR2 YNNKEL (reference sequence). The CDR3 protein is CASSRTGTGNQETQYF. CDR3 nucleotide sequence: TGTGCCAGCAGTCGAACCGGGACAGGCAACCAAGAGACCCAGTACTTC.

This clonotype turned up a few times. The V and J genes are TRBV5-1 and TRBJ2-5; 7 bases agree with TRBD2. In germline, CDR1 is SGHRS, CDR2 YFSETQ. This CDR3 contains 14 residues. V was pared by 2 bases and J by 0 bases, with 1 base of the junction left unmatched. Here the CDR3 reads CASSFTSDQETQYF. CDR3 nucleotides: TGCGCCAGCAGCTTTACTAGCGACCAAGAGACCCAGTACTTC.